Below, 15 T cell receptor beta chains from the same sample are listed, as sequenced in a study of blood T cells in healthy people across ages. Together with a sample-barcoded 5' primer, a J-beta primer mix was included in a second PCR lasting about 7 to 11 cycles. TCRdb used MiXCR to reprocess the 5' RACE reads, holding one entry per CDR3 protein. The sample consists of approximately 1,000,000 distinct CDR3 sequences, around 43% of them appearing once. The sequenced material came from blood. Receptor source: a woman aged 60-70 years in good health.

The CDR3 region has the DNA TGTGCCAGCAGTTTTGGGGGACACGAAAAACTGTTTTTT. This encodes CASSFGGHEKLFF. The rearrangement links TRBV12-3 or TRBV12-4 to TRBJ1-4; D is possibly TRBD1 (6 bases). Trimming removed 3 bases at V and 8 bases at J, with 10 bases between. The CDR3 consists of 13 residues.

This clonotype was detected a few times. The chain links TRBV7-9 to TRBJ2-7, with D possibly TRBD2 on 6 matching bases. The V end lost 1 base, the J end lost 2 bases, and 12 bases lay between the germline ends. There are 15 residues in the CDR3. Looked up from germline, CDR1 is SEHNR and CDR2 is FQNEAQ (reference sequence). The CDR3 is CASSLDGSGTYEQYF. CDR3 DNA sequence: TGTGCCAGCAGCTTAGACGGGAGCGGCACCTACGAGCAGTACTTC.

The rearrangement links TRBV2 to TRBJ2-5, with 7 bases lining up with TRBD2. The germline CDR1 and CDR2 sequences are SNHLY and FYNNEI. V shed 6 bases and J 1 base; nucleotides not matched to a gene: 5. This CDR3 region has 14 residues. The CDR3 DNA is TGTGCCAGCAGGGGGGGAGGGCCCCAAGAGACCCAGTACTTC. It translates to CASRGGGPQETQYF.

The J gene is TRBJ2-1, the V gene TRBV20-1; 7 bases match TRBD2. Per germline, CDR1 DFQATT and CDR2 SNEGSKA (reference sequence). J lost 4 bases, V lost 1 base, and 4 bases had no gene match. CDR3 length: 14 amino acids. CDR3 bases: TGCAGTGCTAGAGTGCTAGCGGAATACAATGAGCAGTTCTTC. Translation: CSARVLAEYNEQFF.

This clonotype has only one observation. CDR3 sequence: CASSLQGRNGYTF. CDR3 in DNA: TGTGCCAGCAGTCTACAGGGTAGAAATGGCTACACCTTC. The chain employs TRBV7-9 and TRBJ1-2, with D maybe TRBD1 (6 bases). Between the trimmed V and J ends, which lost 6 bases and 6 bases, there was a span of 14 bases. This CDR3 spans 13 amino acids. CDR1 SEHNR and CDR2 FQNEAQ come from the germline V gene (reference sequence).

With regard to this clonotype: Possible read error: a much larger clone is one base away. The V gene is TRBV9, the J gene TRBJ2-1; 9 bases line up with TRBD2. The CDR3 contains 15 residues. CDR1 SGDLS and CDR2 YYNGEE come from the germline V gene. The CDR3 bases are TGTGCCGGCAGCGTAGATGGGCGGGAGGGTAATGAGCAGTTCTTC. Translating gives CAGSVDGREGNEQFF.

The chain has TRBV7-9 and TRBJ2-1, with 9 bases identical to TRBD1. CDR3 size: 16 residues. CDR1 is SEHNR and CDR2 is FQNEAQ in the germline V gene (reference sequence). V was clipped by 4 bases and J by 4 bases; unmatched bases: 8. The CDR3 loop reads CASSSKDRGLYNEQFF. The CDR3, as DNA: TGTGCCAGCAGCTCAAAGGACAGGGGCTTATACAATGAGCAGTTCTTC.

There are a few counts of this clonotype. The V call is TRBV7-9, the J call TRBJ2-1; 8 nucleotides agree with TRBD2. This CDR3 is 20 amino acids long. The germline V gene has CDR1 SEHNR and CDR2 FQNEAQ (reference sequence). Trimming cost V 5 bases and J 0 bases; bases outside gene matches: 18. CDR3 DNA: TGTGCCAGCAGCATCTCGGGAAGGGCTAGCGGGCCGAGCTCCTACAATGAGCAGTTCTTC. This sequence encodes CASSISGRASGPSSYNEQFF.

This clonotype occurred a few times. V is TRBV6-5 and J is TRBJ2-5; TRBD2 is a possible D gene (6 bases). This CDR3 has 14 amino acids. Between the trimmed V and J ends, which lost 0 bases and 11 bases, there was a span of 16 bases. The germline V gene has CDR1 MNHEY and CDR2 SVGAGI. Here the CDR3 reads CASSYSRREREQYF. Here the CDR3 DNA reads TGTGCCAGCAGTTACTCAAGGAGGGAGAGGGAGCAGTACTTC.

This clonotype was found once. Germline and junction disagree at one end, which may indicate a read error. The rearrangement uses TRBV25-1 and TRBJ2-3, with 12 bases identical to TRBD2. This CDR3 is built from 18 residues. CDR1 MGHDK and CDR2 SYGVNS come from the germline V gene. CDR3 coding DNA: TGTGCCAGCAGCGAATATAAACTAGCGGGAGGAAGGGGAGATACGCAGTATTTT. This sequence encodes CASSEYKLAGGRGDTQYF.

The genes are TRBV4-2 and TRBJ2-3; no reliable D call. Looked up from germline, CDR1 is LGHNA and CDR2 is YNFKEQ. V shed 1 base and J shed 5 bases, with 7 bases lying between them. The CDR3 runs to 13 residues. The CDR3 reads CASSQARVDTQYF. The CDR3 DNA sequence: TGTGCCAGCAGCCAAGCTAGGGTAGATACGCAGTATTTT.

The genes are TRBV4-2 and TRBJ2-1, with D tentatively TRBD2 (5 bases). CDR3 size: 16 residues. The V gene's germline CDR1 is LGHNA and CDR2 YNFKEQ. V was clipped by 1 base and J by 7 bases, with 17 bases between them. The CDR3 DNA reads as TGTGCCAGCAGCCAAGTGCGAGCGGAGTATAGTAATGAGCAGTTCTTC. This encodes CASSQVRAEYSNEQFF.

This clonotype was recorded a few times. The chain combines TRBV18 with TRBJ2-7; 10 nucleotides align to TRBD2. The CDR3 totals 15 residues. The germline gives CDR1 KGHSH, CDR2 LQKENI. J lost 2 bases, V lost 2 bases, and 3 bases had no gene match. The CDR3 sequence is CASSPKAGGTYEQYF. The CDR3, as DNA: TGTGCCAGCTCACCAAAAGCGGGAGGGACCTACGAGCAGTACTTC.

The V and J genes are TRBV6-1 and TRBJ2-1, with a possible D match to TRBD1 (5 bases). V was cut by 9 bases and J by 10 bases, with 22 bases left in between. The CDR3 sequence is 14 residues long. CDR1 is MNHNS and CDR2 is SASEGT in the germline V gene. The CDR3 nucleotides read TGTGCCAGTACTAAAATACAGGAATACTACGAGCAGTTCTTC. Translation: CASTKIQEYYEQFF.

Here the CDR3 DNA reads TGCGCCAGCAGCTTTGCAAATAGGAACACTGAAGCTTTCTTT. It specifies CASSFANRNTEAFF. The gene calls are TRBV5-1 and TRBJ1-1; no definite D call. Germline V gene sequence: CDR1 SGHRS, CDR2 YFSETQ. Trimming pared 2 bases from V and 1 base from J, leaving 9 bases between. The CDR3 covers 14 residues.